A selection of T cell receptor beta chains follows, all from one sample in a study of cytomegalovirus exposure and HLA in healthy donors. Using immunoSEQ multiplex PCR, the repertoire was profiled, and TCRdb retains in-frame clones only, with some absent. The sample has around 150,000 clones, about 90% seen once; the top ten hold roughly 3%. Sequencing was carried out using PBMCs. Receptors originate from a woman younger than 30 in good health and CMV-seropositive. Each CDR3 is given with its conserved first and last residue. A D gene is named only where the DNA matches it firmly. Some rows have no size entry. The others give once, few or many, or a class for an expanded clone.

cdr3_aa: CASGVGTTHNEQFF; cdr3_nt: TGCGCCAGCGGGGTTGGGACTACCCACAATGAGCAGTTCTTC; d_call: TRBD2; cdr3_length: 14; clone_size: .; v_call: TRBV27; j_call: TRBJ2-1
cdr3_aa: CASREGAVSYNSPLHF; cdr3_nt: TGCGCCAGCAGGGAGGGGGCAGTCTCCTATAATTCACCCCTCCACTTT; d_call: TRBD1; cdr3_length: 16; clone_size: .; v_call: TRBV10-2; j_call: TRBJ1-6
cdr3_aa: CASSAGTNTGELFF; cdr3_nt: TGTGCCAGCTCAGCCGGGACTAACACCGGGGAGCTGTTTTTT; d_call: .; cdr3_length: 14; clone_size: .; v_call: TRBV18; j_call: TRBJ2-2
cdr3_aa: CSVAAPVSDTQYF; cdr3_nt: TGCAGCGTTGCCGCTCCAGTGTCGGATACGCAGTATTTT; d_call: .; cdr3_length: 13; clone_size: .; v_call: TRBV29-1; j_call: TRBJ2-3
cdr3_aa: CASSLATRTGGKTQYF; cdr3_nt: TGTGCCAGCAGCTTAGCAACGAGGACAGGGGGGAAGACCCAGTACTTC; d_call: TRBD1; cdr3_length: 16; clone_size: .; v_call: TRBV7-6; j_call: TRBJ2-5
cdr3_aa: CASSTTGPYGYTF; cdr3_nt: TGTGCCAGCAGCACCACAGGGCCCTATGGCTACACCTTC; d_call: .; cdr3_length: 13; clone_size: .; v_call: TRBV11-2; j_call: TRBJ1-2
cdr3_aa: CASGGSGGITEAFF; cdr3_nt: TGTGCCAGCGGGGGTTCTGGGGGCATCACTGAAGCTTTCTTT; d_call: .; cdr3_length: 14; clone_size: few; v_call: TRBV5-4; j_call: TRBJ1-1
cdr3_aa: CASSLLAAVYNEQFF; cdr3_nt: TGTGCCAGCAGTTTATTAGCGGCTGTTTACAATGAGCAGTTCTTC; d_call: .; cdr3_length: 15; clone_size: .; v_call: TRBV27; j_call: TRBJ2-1
cdr3_aa: CASSLAGGEGQYF; cdr3_nt: TGTGCCAGCAGCTTAGCGGGAGGAGAGGGGCAGTACTTC; d_call: .; cdr3_length: 13; clone_size: .; v_call: TRBV7-9; j_call: TRBJ2-5
cdr3_aa: CASSDGTSGMDTQYF; cdr3_nt: TGTGCCAGCAGCGACGGGACTAGCGGGATGGATACGCAGTATTTT; d_call: TRBD2; cdr3_length: 15; clone_size: .; v_call: TRBV9; j_call: TRBJ2-3
cdr3_aa: CASSLGTGGLMNTEAFF; cdr3_nt: TGTGCCAGCAGCTTAGGGACAGGGGGCCTCATGAACACTGAAGCTTTCTTT; d_call: TRBD1; cdr3_length: 17; clone_size: .; v_call: TRBV7-6; j_call: TRBJ1-1
cdr3_aa: CASSPTGQLNTEAFF; cdr3_nt: TGTGCCAGCAGCCCAACGGGACAGCTGAACACTGAAGCTTTCTTT; d_call: TRBD1; cdr3_length: 15; clone_size: .; v_call: TRBV5-4; j_call: TRBJ1-1
cdr3_aa: CASSPGLAGDLETQYF; cdr3_nt: TGTGCCAGCAGCCCCGGACTAGCGGGAGATTTAGAGACCCAGTACTTC; d_call: TRBD2; cdr3_length: 16; clone_size: once; v_call: TRBV7-8; j_call: TRBJ2-5
cdr3_aa: CASSLREEYEQYF; cdr3_nt: TGTGCCAGCAGCTTAAGGGAGGAGTACGAGCAGTACTTC; d_call: .; cdr3_length: 13; clone_size: .; v_call: TRBV7-9; j_call: TRBJ2-7
cdr3_aa: CASSQDGLNYNEQFF; cdr3_nt: TGCGCCAGCAGCCAAGACGGACTAAATTACAATGAGCAGTTCTTC; d_call: .; cdr3_length: 15; clone_size: .; v_call: TRBV4-1; j_call: TRBJ2-1
cdr3_aa: CASSPTSGRSWGEQFF; cdr3_nt: TGTGCCAGCAGCCCTACTAGCGGGAGAAGCTGGGGTGAGCAGTTCTTC; d_call: TRBD2; cdr3_length: 16; clone_size: once; v_call: TRBV7-2; j_call: TRBJ2-1
cdr3_aa: CASSYTGGRDEQFF; cdr3_nt: TGTGCCAGCAGCTATACCGGCGGGAGGGATGAGCAGTTCTTC; d_call: TRBD2; cdr3_length: 14; clone_size: .; v_call: TRBV7-3; j_call: TRBJ2-1
cdr3_aa: CASSTGQGYEQFF; cdr3_nt: TGTGCCAGCAGCACTGGACAGGGCTATGAGCAGTTCTTC; d_call: TRBD1; cdr3_length: 13; clone_size: .; v_call: TRBV7-2; j_call: TRBJ2-1
cdr3_aa: CASSLRSGTGSQPQHF; cdr3_nt: TGTGCCAGTAGTCTACGCTCCGGGACAGGGAGTCAGCCCCAGCATTTT; d_call: TRBD1; cdr3_length: 16; clone_size: .; v_call: TRBV19; j_call: TRBJ1-5
cdr3_aa: CATSRDRSGGEAFF; cdr3_nt: TGTGCCACCAGCAGAGATCGGTCGGGGGGTGAAGCTTTCTTT; d_call: .; cdr3_length: 14; clone_size: .; v_call: TRBV15; j_call: TRBJ1-1
cdr3_aa: CASSLAVTGQEQPQHF; cdr3_nt: TGTGCCAGCAGCTTGGCAGTCACAGGACAGGAACAGCCCCAGCATTTT; d_call: TRBD1; cdr3_length: 16; clone_size: .; v_call: TRBV7-9; j_call: TRBJ1-5
cdr3_aa: CASSPRRGSPLHF; cdr3_nt: TGTGCCAGCAGCCCCCGGCGGGGTTCACCCCTCCACTTT; d_call: .; cdr3_length: 13; clone_size: .; v_call: TRBV13; j_call: TRBJ1-6
cdr3_aa: CASSILNEQFF; cdr3_nt: TGTGCCAGCAGCATACTCAATGAGCAGTTCTTC; d_call: .; cdr3_length: 11; clone_size: .; v_call: TRBV7-6; j_call: TRBJ2-1
cdr3_aa: CASGSAGSGNTIYF; cdr3_nt: TGTGCCAGCGGCTCAGCGGGCTCTGGAAACACCATATATTTT; d_call: .; cdr3_length: 14; clone_size: .; v_call: TRBV6-5; j_call: TRBJ1-3
cdr3_aa: CAWNVGGADTQYF; cdr3_nt: TGTGCCTGGAATGTTGGGGGGGCGGATACGCAGTATTTT; d_call: .; cdr3_length: 13; clone_size: .; v_call: TRBV30; j_call: TRBJ2-3
cdr3_aa: CASSQGGGAVYEQYF; cdr3_nt: TGTGCCAGCAGCCAAGGGGGCGGGGCCGTCTACGAGCAGTACTTC; d_call: .; cdr3_length: 15; clone_size: .; v_call: TRBV14; j_call: TRBJ2-7
cdr3_aa: CASSQDTGRANYGYTF; cdr3_nt: TGTGCCAGCAGCCAAGACACCGGGAGAGCTAACTATGGCTACACCTTC; d_call: .; cdr3_length: 16; clone_size: .; v_call: TRBV4-2; j_call: TRBJ1-2
cdr3_aa: CASFLSGTQREQYF; cdr3_nt: TGTGCCAGCTTTCTGTCCGGGACTCAGAGAGAGCAGTACTTC; d_call: .; cdr3_length: 14; clone_size: .; v_call: TRBV18; j_call: TRBJ2-7
cdr3_aa: CSVEVGGNTEAFF; cdr3_nt: TGCAGCGTTGAAGTAGGAGGGAACACTGAAGCTTTCTTT; d_call: .; cdr3_length: 13; clone_size: few; v_call: TRBV29-1; j_call: TRBJ1-1
cdr3_aa: CATSIPGLGAVNEQFF; cdr3_nt: TGTGCCACCAGCATACCGGGACTAGGGGCCGTCAATGAGCAGTTCTTC; d_call: TRBD2; cdr3_length: 16; clone_size: .; v_call: TRBV15; j_call: TRBJ2-1
cdr3_aa: CASSFHNQPQHF; cdr3_nt: TGTGCCAGCAGCTTTCATAATCAGCCCCAGCATTTT; d_call: .; cdr3_length: 12; clone_size: .; v_call: TRBV7-8; j_call: TRBJ1-5
cdr3_aa: CASSLDRGLDTSPLHF; cdr3_nt: TGCGCCAGCAGCCTGGACAGGGGCTTAGATACTTCACCCCTCCACTTT; d_call: TRBD1; cdr3_length: 16; clone_size: .; v_call: TRBV5-1; j_call: TRBJ1-6
cdr3_aa: CASSRGLDNEQFF; cdr3_nt: TGCGCCAGCAGTCGGGGACTGGACAATGAGCAGTTCTTC; d_call: .; cdr3_length: 13; clone_size: .; v_call: TRBV10-2; j_call: TRBJ2-1
cdr3_aa: CASSPRGGTEAFF; cdr3_nt: TGTGCCAGCAGCCCCCGGGGGGGCACTGAAGCTTTCTTT; d_call: .; cdr3_length: 13; clone_size: .; v_call: TRBV7-9; j_call: TRBJ1-1
cdr3_aa: CASSVRQGNEKLFF; cdr3_nt: TGCGCCAGCAGTGTAAGACAGGGTAACGAAAAACTGTTTTTT; d_call: TRBD1; cdr3_length: 14; clone_size: once; v_call: TRBV5-1; j_call: TRBJ1-4
cdr3_aa: CASSQWTGNGYTF; cdr3_nt: TGCGCCAGCAGCCAATGGACAGGGAATGGCTACACCTTC; d_call: TRBD1; cdr3_length: 13; clone_size: .; v_call: TRBV4-1; j_call: TRBJ1-2
cdr3_aa: CASSQARTAGSYEQYF; cdr3_nt: TGCGCCAGCAGCCAAGCAAGAACAGCAGGCTCCTACGAGCAGTACTTC; d_call: .; cdr3_length: 16; clone_size: .; v_call: TRBV4-3; j_call: TRBJ2-7
cdr3_aa: CASSPGQGGHQPQHF; cdr3_nt: TGTGCCAGCAGTCCGGGACAGGGAGGACATCAGCCCCAGCATTTT; d_call: TRBD1; cdr3_length: 15; clone_size: .; v_call: TRBV27; j_call: TRBJ1-5
cdr3_aa: CASSLGGGDYGYTF; cdr3_nt: TGTGCCAGCAGCTTAGGTGGGGGCGACTATGGCTACACCTTC; d_call: .; cdr3_length: 14; clone_size: .; v_call: TRBV7-6; j_call: TRBJ1-2
cdr3_aa: CASSLGVWNTEAFF; cdr3_nt: TGTGCCAGCAGCTTAGGAGTATGGAACACTGAAGCTTTCTTT; d_call: .; cdr3_length: 14; clone_size: .; v_call: TRBV11-2; j_call: TRBJ1-1
cdr3_aa: CASRDGLSNQPQHF; cdr3_nt: TGTGCCAGCAGAGATGGGCTTAGCAATCAGCCCCAGCATTTT; d_call: .; cdr3_length: 14; clone_size: .; v_call: TRBV6-5; j_call: TRBJ1-5
cdr3_aa: CASSVGLSGTLPTNEQFF; cdr3_nt: TGTGCCAGCAGCGTAGGGCTTAGCGGGACCCTTCCTACTAATGAGCAGTTCTTC; d_call: TRBD2; cdr3_length: 18; clone_size: .; v_call: TRBV9; j_call: TRBJ2-1
cdr3_aa: CASSSDRGETEAFF; cdr3_nt: TGTGCCAGCAGCTCGGACAGGGGAGAAACTGAAGCTTTCTTT; d_call: TRBD1; cdr3_length: 14; clone_size: .; v_call: TRBV7-9; j_call: TRBJ1-1
cdr3_aa: CASSPGLAGYEQYF; cdr3_nt: TGCGCCAGCAGCCCGGGACTAGCAGGCTACGAGCAGTACTTC; d_call: TRBD2; cdr3_length: 14; clone_size: .; v_call: TRBV5-1; j_call: TRBJ2-7